This is a list of T cell receptor beta chains from one sample in a study of blood T cell repertoires in COVID-19. The assay was immunoSEQ multiplex PCR, and TCRdb's table has in-frame clones only and misses some. The data contain roughly 30,000 clones, roughly 85% of them seen just once; the ten biggest clones take up around 15%. The sequenced material came from peripheral blood. All receptors come from a human donor with acute or convalescent COVID-19. The donor label of this sample is uncertain. Both conserved end residues are part of each CDR3. A D gene is named only where the DNA matches it firmly. Clone size is given for some rows only: seen once, a few or many times, or a class if the clone is expanded.

>-|TRBJ2-5|-|TRBV5-3
TGTGCCAGAAGCTTAGGGCAGGGTCAAGAGACCCAGTACTTC
CARSLGQGQETQYF
>TRBD1|TRBJ1-3|-|TRBV7-2
TGTGCCAGCAGCCTCGGACAGGCGAGCTCTGGAAACACCATATATTTT
CASSLGQASSGNTIYF
>-|TRBJ2-3|-|TRBV9
TGTGCCAGCAGCCCCCGTAGAGGCACAGATACGCAGTATTTT
CASSPRRGTDTQYF
>TRBD1|TRBJ2-7|-|TRBV10-3
TGTGCCATCAGTGAGTCAGGGACAGGAAACTACGAGCAGTACTTC
CAISESGTGNYEQYF
>TRBD2|TRBJ2-1|-|TRBV6-1
TGTGCCAGCAGTAAACTAGCGGGGGGTTTCAATGAGCAGTTCTTC
CASSKLAGGFNEQFF
>TRBD2|TRBJ2-3|-|TRBV5-6
TGTGCCAGCACCCTTGGCGGGGGGTTCACAGATACGCAGTATTTT
CASTLGGGFTDTQYF
>-|TRBJ2-5|-|TRBV12-3/TRBV12-4
TGTGCCAGCAGTTTAGGAGGGCAAGAGACCCAGTACTTC
CASSLGGQETQYF
>-|TRBJ2-7|-|TRBV4-1
TGCGCCAGCAGCCGAGGATCAGGGCAGTCAGACGAGCAGTACTTC
CASSRGSGQSDEQYF
>-|TRBJ1-1|-|TRBV19
TGTGCCAGTAGTACCACCCTCCCGGGACGCGGGGGCACTGAAGCTTTCTTT
CASSTTLPGRGGTEAFF
>-|TRBJ2-7|-|TRBV5-4
TGTGCCAGCAGCCTCCCAGGGGCCGAGCAGTACTTC
CASSLPGAEQYF
>-|TRBJ1-2|-|TRBV7-2
TGTGCCAGCAGCTTAGACCCGGCAGGGGTGGGTGTTGGCTACACCTTC
CASSLDPAGVGVGYTF
>TRBD1|TRBJ1-2|-|TRBV5-4
TGTGCCAGCAGCTCAGGACAGGGGGCGCAGAACTATGGCTACACCTTC
CASSSGQGAQNYGYTF
>TRBD1|TRBJ1-1|-|TRBV19
TGTGCCAGTATTTCCGCATCGACAGGGGGCCGTGGGGAAGCTTTCTTT
CASISASTGGRGEAFF
>TRBD1|TRBJ1-3|-|TRBV18
TGTGCCAGCTCACCCGAACAGGGGGTCTCTGGAAACACCATATATTTT
CASSPEQGVSGNTIYF
>TRBD1|TRBJ1-1|-|TRBV11-2
TGTGCCAGCAGCTTAGACGGGACAGGGATTTTAGTGGCTTTCTTT
CASSLDGTGILVAFF
>-|TRBJ2-5|-|TRBV7-2
TGTGCCAGCAGCTTAGCGCTAGTCGAGACCCAGTACTTC
CASSLALVETQYF
>TRBD1|TRBJ1-6|few|TRBV27
TGTGCCAGCAGTCCCGGGACAGGGAATTCACCCCTCCACTTT
CASSPGTGNSPLHF
>TRBD1|TRBJ1-6|-|TRBV5-4
TGTGCCAGCAGCTTCGGGACAGGGGATTCACCCCTCCACTTT
CASSFGTGDSPLHF
>-|TRBJ1-5|-|TRBV18
TGTGCCAGCTCACTTGACAGAAATCAGCCCCAGCATTTT
CASSLDRNQPQHF
>-|TRBJ2-5|-|TRBV12-3/TRBV12-4
TGTGCCAGCGGGGGGGGCGGAGAGACCCAGTACTTC
CASGGGGETQYF
>TRBD1|TRBJ2-1|-|TRBV12-3/TRBV12-4
TGTGCCAGCAGGGGGACAGTCTACAATGAGCAGTTCTTC
CASRGTVYNEQFF
>-|TRBJ2-2|once|TRBV11-3
TGTGCCAGCAGCGTGGGCCTTCCCGGGGAGCTGTTTTTT
CASSVGLPGELFF
>-|TRBJ2-1|-|TRBV7-3
TGTGCCAGCAGCTCCGGAGAGGGAAATGAGCAGTTCTTC
CASSSGEGNEQFF
>-|TRBJ2-7|-|TRBV3-1/TRBV3-2
TGTGCCAGCAGCCAAGAAGTGAGGGCTTGCTACGAGCAGTACTTC
CASSQEVRACYEQYF
>-|TRBJ2-2|-|TRBV4-3
TGCGCCAGCAGCCAAGATCGATACGGGAGTACCGGGGAGCTGTTTTTT
CASSQDRYGSTGELFF
>TRBD1|TRBJ1-6|once|TRBV4-1
TGCGCCAGCAGCCAGGGACAGCAAAGCTCCTATAATTCACCCCTCCACTTT
CASSQGQQSSYNSPLHF
>TRBD2|TRBJ2-1|-|TRBV5-1
TGCGCCAGCAGCTTACCGACTAGCGGGCCCAATGAGCAGTTCTTC
CASSLPTSGPNEQFF